These 14 T cell receptor beta chains originate from one sample sequenced in a study of T cell responses to AZD1222 COVID-19 vaccine. Libraries were prepared by immunoSEQ multiplex PCR; TCRdb keeps only in-frame clonotypes and omits some of them. Among approximately 100,000 clones, around nine tenths were seen once, and the ten largest hold approximately 17%. Here the sequenced sample was peripheral blood, taken on day 0 of AZD1222 vaccination. The receptors originated from an adult in good health.

The CDR3 region has the DNA TGCGCCAGCAGCTTGGTCCGGGGGACCTACAATGAGCAGTTCTTC. Encoded protein: CASSLVRGTYNEQFF. V is TRBV5-1 and J is TRBJ2-1, with D perhaps matching TRBD2 (6 bases). The CDR3 is made up of 15 amino acids. V gave up 0 bases and J gave up 2 bases, with 9 bases separating them. The V gene's germline CDR1 is SGHRS and CDR2 YFSETQ. The whole variable domain, filled in from reference TRBV5-1 and TRBJ2-1, reads KAGVTQTPRYLIKTRGQQVTLSCSPISGHRSVSWYQQTPGQGLQFLFEYFSETQRNKGNFPGRFSGRQFSNSRSEMNVSTLELGDSALYLCASSLVRGTYNEQFFGPGTRLTVL.

The rearrangement links TRBV19 to TRBJ1-2; D is undetermined. The CDR3 extends over 16 amino acids. Germline CDR1 reads LNHDA; CDR2 reads SQIVND (reference sequence). V dropped 5 bases and J dropped 3 bases, with 19 bases sitting between them. The CDR3 protein is CASSARPFISDYGYTF. The CDR3 bases are TGTGCCAGTAGTGCACGTCCCTTTATCAGCGACTATGGCTACACCTTC.

This clone was seen a single time. The chain uses TRBV5-5 and TRBJ2-1; D may correspond to TRBD1 or TRBD2 (5 bases each). Per the germline V gene, CDR1 is SGHKS and CDR2 is YYEKEE (reference sequence). V was pared by 4 bases and J by 6 bases, with 20 bases between. The CDR3 covers 16 residues. This CDR3 reads CASSPVLGPGSNEQFF. The CDR3 nucleotides are TGTGCCAGCAGCCCTGTTCTGGGACCGGGGAGCAATGAGCAGTTCTTC.

The chain is built from TRBV7-9 and TRBJ1-6; D may be TRBD1 (6 bases). V lost 1 base to trimming and J lost 5 bases, with 12 bases between them. This CDR3 has 16 residues. Per the germline V gene, CDR1 is SEHNR and CDR2 is FQNEAQ (reference sequence). This CDR3 reads CASSLGWRGDNSPLHF. Written as DNA, the CDR3 is TGTGCCAGCAGCTTAGGTTGGAGGGGGGATAATTCACCCCTCCACTTT.

The chain joins TRBV11-1 to TRBJ2-1, with D possibly being TRBD1 (6 bases). The germline gives CDR1 SGHAT, CDR2 FQDESV (reference sequence). The CDR3 sequence is 13 residues long. The V and J ends lost 5 bases and 3 bases respectively, with 8 bases between them. CDR3 coding DNA: TGTGCCAGCAGCGCACAGGGCTACAATGAGCAGTTCTTC. Its protein product is CASSAQGYNEQFF. The full variable domain, its missing parts supplied by reference TRBV11-1 and TRBJ2-1, is EAEVAQSPRYKITEKSQAVAFWCDPISGHATLYWYRQILGQGPELLVQFQDESVVDDSQLPKDRFSAERLKGVDSTLKIQPAELGDSAMYLCASSAQGYNEQFFGPGTRLTVL.

The genes are TRBV9 and TRBJ2-7; D possibly matches TRBD1 or TRBD2 (5 bases each). The germline V gene encodes CDR1 SGDLS and CDR2 YYNGEE. V lost 0 bases and J lost 5, with 12 bases in between. The CDR3 spans 14 residues. The chain's CDR3 is CASSVGGFGDEQYF. As DNA, the CDR3 is TGTGCCAGCAGCGTAGGGGGGTTCGGGGACGAGCAGTACTTC.

V gene TRBV4-2 combines with J gene TRBJ2-3; 11 bases map to TRBD1. V shed 3 bases, J shed 6 bases, and the junction held 8 bases outside the gene matches. The CDR3 is 16 residues long. The V gene's germline CDR1 is LGHNA and CDR2 YNFKEQ. CDR3 sequence: CASSQDGQGAWDTQYF. The DNA for the CDR3 is TGTGCCAGCAGCCAGGATGGACAGGGGGCGTGGGATACGCAGTATTTT.

The chain has TRBV28 and TRBJ1-5, with D unclear. The length of the CDR3 is 15 residues. V was shortened by 3 bases and J by 2 bases, with 11 bases between the two germline ends. Germline lookup yields CDR1 MDHEN and CDR2 SYDVKM. CDR3 nucleotides: TGTGCCAGCAGTTTTCAAATCTTGGGCAATCAGCCCCAGCATTTT. Amino acids: CASSFQILGNQPQHF.

The chain combines TRBV5-4 with TRBJ2-1, with TRBD1 identical over 7 bases. The CDR3 has 14 residues. Germline assignment: CDR1 SGHNT and CDR2 YYREEE (reference sequence). With 8 bases clipped from V and 3 bases from J, the junction kept 8 bases outside the gene matches. CDR3 loop: CASRGGIDYNEQFF. CDR3 DNA: TGTGCCAGTAGAGGGGGCATTGACTACAATGAGCAGTTCTTC. The full variable domain, rest sourced from reference TRBV5-4 and TRBJ2-1, is ETGVTQSPTHLIKTRGQQVTLRCSSQSGHNTVSWYQQALGQGPQFIFQYYREEENGRGNFPPRFSGLQFPNYSSELNVNALELDDSALYLCASRGGIDYNEQFFGPGTRLTVL.

The V and J genes are TRBV5-1 and TRBJ1-1, with 8 bases lining up with TRBD1. The V gene's germline CDR1 is SGHRS and CDR2 YFSETQ. The length of the CDR3 is 16 residues. The trim removed 0 bases at V and 6 bases at J, leaving 10 bases unmatched. CDR3 DNA sequence: TGCGCCAGCAGCTTGGAGGGACAGGTGGTTCTCGCTGAAGCTTTCTTT. As protein: CASSLEGQVVLAEAFF.

The chain joins TRBV24-1 to TRBJ2-2; no firm D call. This CDR3 region has 14 residues. V lost 7 bases, J lost 1 base, and 9 bases lay in between. Germline V CDR1 and CDR2: KGHDR, SFDVKD. CDR3 in amino acids: CATRPSGNTGELFF. The CDR3 DNA reads as TGTGCCACCAGACCGTCAGGGAACACCGGGGAGCTGTTTTTT.

The rearrangement joins TRBV6-5 to TRBJ1-6; 7 bases agree with TRBD1. CDR3 length: 15 residues. V dropped 0 bases and J dropped 9; count of bases not matched to a gene: 5. Germline V gene data show CDR1 as MNHEY and CDR2 as SVGAGI. The CDR3 sequence is CASSYSRGLGSPLHF. In DNA, the CDR3 is TGTGCCAGCAGTTACTCGAGGGGGCTCGGTTCACCCCTCCACTTT.

This clone was seen more than once but under ten times. The chain links TRBV6-5 to TRBJ2-7; D is perhaps TRBD2 (5 bases). The CDR3 length is 16 residues. Germline assignment: CDR1 MNHEY and CDR2 SVGAGI. V gave up 0 bases and J gave up 0 bases, with 12 bases separating them. CDR3 DNA: TGTGCCAGCAGTTACTCGGCCGGCGCGGGCTCCTACGAGCAGTACTTC. Protein sequence: CASSYSAGAGSYEQYF.

The chain is built from TRBV24-1 and TRBJ2-2, with 8 bases identical to TRBD1. CDR1 is KGHDR, CDR2 SFDVKD, per germline. The CDR3 is made up of 14 amino acids. Trimming cost V 4 bases and J 6 bases; bases outside gene matches: 3. The CDR3, as DNA: TGTGCCACCAGTGACAGGGGGCTTGCCGGGGAGCTGTTTTTT. Its translation is CATSDRGLAGELFF.